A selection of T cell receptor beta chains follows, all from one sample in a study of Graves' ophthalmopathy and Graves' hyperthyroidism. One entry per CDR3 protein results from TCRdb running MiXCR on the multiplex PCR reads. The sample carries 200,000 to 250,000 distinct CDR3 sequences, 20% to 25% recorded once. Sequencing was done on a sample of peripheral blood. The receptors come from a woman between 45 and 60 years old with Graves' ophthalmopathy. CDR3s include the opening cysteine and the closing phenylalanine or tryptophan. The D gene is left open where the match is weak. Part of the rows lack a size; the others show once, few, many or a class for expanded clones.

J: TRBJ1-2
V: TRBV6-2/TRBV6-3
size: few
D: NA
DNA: TGTGCCACGTCAAAGGACCACCATGGCTACACCTTC
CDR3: CATSKDHHGYTF

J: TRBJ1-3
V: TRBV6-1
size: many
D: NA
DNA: TGTGCCAGCAGTGAAGCGCTGGGGAGCTCTGGAAACACCATATATTTT
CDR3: CASSEALGSSGNTIYF

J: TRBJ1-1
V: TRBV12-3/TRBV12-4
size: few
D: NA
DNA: TGTGCCAGCACCCTGACCTCCGGGCAAGCGAACACTGAAGCTTTCTTT
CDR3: CASTLTSGQANTEAFF

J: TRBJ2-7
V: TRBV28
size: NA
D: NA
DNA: TGTGCCAGCAGATTGGGCAGGGCCAACGAGCAGTACTTC
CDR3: CASRLGRANEQYF

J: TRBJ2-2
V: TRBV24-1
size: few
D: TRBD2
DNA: TGTGCCACCTCGGGGACTAGCGGGTTCACCGGGGAGCTGGTTTTT
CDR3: CATSGTSGFTGELVF

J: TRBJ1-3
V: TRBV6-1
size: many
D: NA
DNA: TGTGCCAGCAGTGATAACGTCTACTCTGGAAACACCATATATTTT
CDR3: CASSDNVYSGNTIYF

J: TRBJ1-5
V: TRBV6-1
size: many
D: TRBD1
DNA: TGTGCCAGCAGTGAGGCAGGGGGCCATAGCAATCAGCCCCAGCATTTT
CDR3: CASSEAGGHSNQPQHF

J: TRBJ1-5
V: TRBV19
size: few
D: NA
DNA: TGTGCCAGTAGGGGGACACCCAATCAGCCCCAGCATTTT
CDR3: CASRGTPNQPQHF

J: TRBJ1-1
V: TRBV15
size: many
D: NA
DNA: TGTGCCACCAGCACAGCAGCCGCTGAAGCTTTCTTT
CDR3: CATSTAAAEAFF

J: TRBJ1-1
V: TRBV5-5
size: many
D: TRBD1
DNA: TGTGCCAGCAGCTTAGGACAGGGGAGAGCGAACACTGAAGCTTTCTTT
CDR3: CASSLGQGRANTEAFF

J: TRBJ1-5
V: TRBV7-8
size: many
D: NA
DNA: TGTGCCAGCAGCTTAGAGTTTGGGCATTCAAATCAGCCCCAGCATTTT
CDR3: CASSLEFGHSNQPQHF

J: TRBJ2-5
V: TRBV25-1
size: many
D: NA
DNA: TGTGCCAGCAGTGAAGTTGGCGGTCAAGAGACCCAGTACTTC
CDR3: CASSEVGGQETQYF

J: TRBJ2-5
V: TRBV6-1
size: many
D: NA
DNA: TGTGCCAGCACCAAGGGCGGGACCCAGTACTTC
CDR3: CASTKGGTQYF

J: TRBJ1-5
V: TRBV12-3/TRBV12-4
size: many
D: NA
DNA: TGTGCCAGCAGTCAGACAGAAAATCAGCCCCAGCATTTT
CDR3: CASSQTENQPQHF

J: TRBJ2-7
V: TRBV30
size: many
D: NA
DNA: TGTGCCTGGACTCCCCTCAGGGGTCCCTACGAGCAGTACTTC
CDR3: CAWTPLRGPYEQYF

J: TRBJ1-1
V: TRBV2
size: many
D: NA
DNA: TGTGCCAGCAGTGCTCGCGGGGGGGTTGGTGAAGCTTTCTTT
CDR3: CASSARGGVGEAFF

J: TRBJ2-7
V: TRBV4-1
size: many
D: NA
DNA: TGCGCCAGCAGCCAACGGTGGCAGGATGGTTACGAGCAGTACTTC
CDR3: CASSQRWQDGYEQYF

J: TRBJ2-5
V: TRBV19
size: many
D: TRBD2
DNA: TGTGCCAGTAGTCCCGGGAGGGCCCGGGAGACCCAGTACTTC
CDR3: CASSPGRARETQYF

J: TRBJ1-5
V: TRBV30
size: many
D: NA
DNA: TGTGCCTGGAGTGAGGGTGGATCCAGCAAGCCCCAGCATTTT
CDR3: CAWSEGGSSKPQHF

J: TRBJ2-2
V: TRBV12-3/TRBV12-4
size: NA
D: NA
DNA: TGTGCCAGCAGTCGTCAGTCGGACACCGGGGAGCTGTTTTTT
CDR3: CASSRQSDTGELFF

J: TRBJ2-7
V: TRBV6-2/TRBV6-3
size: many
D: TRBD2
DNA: TGTGCCAGCAGTTACTCGACGGGACTAGCGGAATCCTACGAGCAGTACTTC
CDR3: CASSYSTGLAESYEQYF

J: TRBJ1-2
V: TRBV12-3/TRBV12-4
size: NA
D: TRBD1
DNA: TGTGCCAGCAGCCCTGACAGGGTAAAGTATGGCTACACCTTC
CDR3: CASSPDRVKYGYTF

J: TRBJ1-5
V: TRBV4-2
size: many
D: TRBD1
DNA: TGTGCCAGCAGCCAACGGACAGGGGGAGGTATCAATCAGCCCCAGCATTTT
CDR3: CASSQRTGGGINQPQHF

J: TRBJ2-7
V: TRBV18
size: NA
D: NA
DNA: TGTGCCAGCTCAACTACGACAGGTACCTACGAGCAGTACTTC
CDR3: CASSTTTGTYEQYF

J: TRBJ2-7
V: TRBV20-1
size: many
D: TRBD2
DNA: TGCAGTGCTAGGGGGACTAGCGGGACCCTCGCGCAGTACTTC
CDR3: CSARGTSGTLAQYF

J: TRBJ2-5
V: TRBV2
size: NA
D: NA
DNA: TGTGCCAGCAGTGAAGCCCCTGGAACCCAAGAGACCCAGTACTTC
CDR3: CASSEAPGTQETQYF

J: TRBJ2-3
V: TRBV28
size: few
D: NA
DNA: TGTGCCAGCAGCGCGCCAGGGGGGGCAGGCACAGATACGCAGTATTTT
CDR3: CASSAPGGAGTDTQYF

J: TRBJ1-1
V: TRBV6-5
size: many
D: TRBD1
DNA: TGTGCCAGCAGTCGACAGGGGGAACAGGCTGAAGCTTTCTTT
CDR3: CASSRQGEQAEAFF

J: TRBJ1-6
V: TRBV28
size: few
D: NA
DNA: TGTGCCAGCAGTTTTCCGGGGGCCCTCCACTTT
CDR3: CASSFPGALHF

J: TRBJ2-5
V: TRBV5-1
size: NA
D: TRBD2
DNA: TGCGCCAGCAGCTCCACCTTTAGCGGGAAGGAGACCCAGTACTTC
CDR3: CASSSTFSGKETQYF

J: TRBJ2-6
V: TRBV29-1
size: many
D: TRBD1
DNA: TGCAGCGTCGACAGGGAGCCCGGGGCCAACGTCCTGACTTTC
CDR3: CSVDREPGANVLTF

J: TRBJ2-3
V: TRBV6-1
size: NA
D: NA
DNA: TGTGCCAGCAGTGTCGGCGGGATCGTGACAGATACGCAGTATTTT
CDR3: CASSVGGIVTDTQYF

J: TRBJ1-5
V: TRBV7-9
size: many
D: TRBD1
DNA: TGTGCCAGCAGCTCGGGACAGGGGGTTAATCAGCCCCAGCATTTT
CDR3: CASSSGQGVNQPQHF

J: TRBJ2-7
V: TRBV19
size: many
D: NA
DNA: TGTGCCAGTAGTGCCACAGGGAGCCACTACGAGCAGTACTTC
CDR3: CASSATGSHYEQYF

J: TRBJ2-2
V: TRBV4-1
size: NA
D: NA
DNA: TGCGCCAGCAGCCACTCGAACACCGGGGAGCTGTTTTTT
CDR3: CASSHSNTGELFF

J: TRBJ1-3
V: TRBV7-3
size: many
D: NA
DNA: TGTGCCAGCAGCTTACTTCAGGGTTCTTCTGGAAACACCATATATTTT
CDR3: CASSLLQGSSGNTIYF

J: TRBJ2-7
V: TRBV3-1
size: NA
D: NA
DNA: TGTGCCAGCAGCCAAGGGGGACTGACCCCCTACGAGCAGTACTTC
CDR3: CASSQGGLTPYEQYF

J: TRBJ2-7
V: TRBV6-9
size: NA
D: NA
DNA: TGTGCCAGCAGTTATAAGGGTTCGGGCGGCAGGGCGTCCTACGAGCAGTACTTC
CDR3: CASSYKGSGGRASYEQYF

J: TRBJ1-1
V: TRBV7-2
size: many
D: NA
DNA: TGTGCCAGCAGCTTAGGAGACAGGTTATGGGAAGGAGCTTTCTTT
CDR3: CASSLGDRLWEGAFF

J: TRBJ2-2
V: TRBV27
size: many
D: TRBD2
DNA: TGTGCCAGCAGGAGGGGGACTAGCATCACCGGGGAGCTGTTTTTT
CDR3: CASRRGTSITGELFF

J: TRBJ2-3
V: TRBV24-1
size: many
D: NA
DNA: TGTGCCACCAGTGATCCCGGGACACCGAATTCTTTT
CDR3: CATSDPGTPNSF

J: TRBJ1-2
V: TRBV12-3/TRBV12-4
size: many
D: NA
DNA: TGTGCCAGCAGTTTTCGCTGGGGTGGCTACACCTTC
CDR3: CASSFRWGGYTF

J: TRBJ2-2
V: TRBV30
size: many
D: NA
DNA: TGTGCCTGGAGTCCCGATACAGTGACCGGGGAGCTGTTTTTT
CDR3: CAWSPDTVTGELFF

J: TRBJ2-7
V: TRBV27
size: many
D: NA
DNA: TGTGCCACCAAAGACACGGGTATTGACTACGAGCAGTACTTC
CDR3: CATKDTGIDYEQYF

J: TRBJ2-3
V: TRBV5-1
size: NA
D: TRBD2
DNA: TGCGCCAGCAGCTTGGCCAGGCTAGCGGGAGTGGGGAGCACAGATACGCAGTATTTT
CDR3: CASSLARLAGVGSTDTQYF

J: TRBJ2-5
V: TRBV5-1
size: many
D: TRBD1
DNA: TGCGCCAGCAGCTTGGGGGCAGGGGGCGGTGAGACCCAGTACTTC
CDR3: CASSLGAGGGETQYF

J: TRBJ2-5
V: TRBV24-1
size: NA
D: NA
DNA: TGTGCCACCAGTGATCGGGCGCAGTTGGAGACCCAGTACTTC
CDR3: CATSDRAQLETQYF

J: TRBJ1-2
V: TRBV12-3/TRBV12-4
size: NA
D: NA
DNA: TGTGCCAGCAGTCGCGAGGGCTGGGGCTACACCTTC
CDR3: CASSREGWGYTF

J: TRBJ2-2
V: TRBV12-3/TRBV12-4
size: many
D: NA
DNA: TGTGCCAGCACCCTCCCCCCTGGCGGGACCGGAGTCGGGGAGCTGTTTTTT
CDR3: CASTLPPGGTGVGELFF

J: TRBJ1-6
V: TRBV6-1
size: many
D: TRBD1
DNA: TGTGCCAGCAGTCCCGACAGGGTCTCCTATAATTCACCCCTCCACTTT
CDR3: CASSPDRVSYNSPLHF

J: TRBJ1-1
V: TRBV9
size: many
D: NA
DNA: TGTGCCAGCAGCGTTTCAGGGAACACTGAAGCTTTCTTT
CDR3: CASSVSGNTEAFF

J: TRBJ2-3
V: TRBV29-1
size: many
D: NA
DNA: TGCAGCGTTGAGACGGGACTCCGGAGCTACCGAGCTAGCACAGATACGCAGTATTTT
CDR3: CSVETGLRSYRASTDTQYF

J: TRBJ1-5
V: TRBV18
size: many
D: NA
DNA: TGTGCCAGCTCACCGGCCCTAAGCAATCAGCCCCAGCATTTT
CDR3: CASSPALSNQPQHF